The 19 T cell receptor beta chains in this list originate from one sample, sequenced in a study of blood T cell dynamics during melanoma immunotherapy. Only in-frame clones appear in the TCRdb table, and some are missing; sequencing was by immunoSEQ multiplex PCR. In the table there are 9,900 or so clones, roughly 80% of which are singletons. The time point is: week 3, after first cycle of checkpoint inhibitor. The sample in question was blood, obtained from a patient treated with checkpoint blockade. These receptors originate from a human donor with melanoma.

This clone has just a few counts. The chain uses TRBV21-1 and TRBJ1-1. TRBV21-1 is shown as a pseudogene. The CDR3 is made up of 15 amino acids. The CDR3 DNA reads TGTGCCAGCACCAAATTTAGGGTACGGAACACTGAAGCTTTCTTT. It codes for CASTKFRVRNTEAFF.

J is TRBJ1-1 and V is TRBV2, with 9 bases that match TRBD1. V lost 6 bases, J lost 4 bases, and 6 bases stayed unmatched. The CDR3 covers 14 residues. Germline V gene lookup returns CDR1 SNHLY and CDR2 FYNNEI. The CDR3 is CASRTTGGVTEAFF. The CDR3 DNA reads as TGTGCCAGCAGAACTACAGGGGGCGTCACTGAAGCTTTCTTT.

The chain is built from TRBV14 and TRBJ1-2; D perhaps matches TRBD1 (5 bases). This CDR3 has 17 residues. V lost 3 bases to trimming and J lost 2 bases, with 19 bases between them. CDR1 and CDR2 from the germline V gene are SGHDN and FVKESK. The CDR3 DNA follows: TGTGCCAGCAGCCATCCTCAGGGCATGAAGTTAAACTATGGCTACACCTTC. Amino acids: CASSHPQGMKLNYGYTF.

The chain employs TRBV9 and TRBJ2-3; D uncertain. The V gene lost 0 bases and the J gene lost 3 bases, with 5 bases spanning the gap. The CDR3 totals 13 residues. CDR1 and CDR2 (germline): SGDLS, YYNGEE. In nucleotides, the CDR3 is TGTGCCAGCAGCGTAGAATTGACAGATACGCAGTATTTT. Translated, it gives CASSVELTDTQYF.

The CDR3 bases are TGTGCCAGCAACCCCGCCCAGGGTGTGGGGGGGGCCAACGTCCTGACTTTC. It specifies CASNPAQGVGGANVLTF. The V call is TRBV5-5, the J call TRBJ2-6; weak D call: TRBD1 (5 bases). The CDR3 consists of 17 residues. Germline values: CDR1 SGHKS, CDR2 YYEKEE (reference sequence). The V end was cut by 6 bases, the J end by 4 bases, with 20 bases between.

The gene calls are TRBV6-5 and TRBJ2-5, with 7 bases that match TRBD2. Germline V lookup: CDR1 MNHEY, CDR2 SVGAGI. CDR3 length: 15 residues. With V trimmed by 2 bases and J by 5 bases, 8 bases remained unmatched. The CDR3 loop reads CASSYERREWETQYF. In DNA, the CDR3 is TGTGCCAGCAGTTACGAGAGGCGGGAGTGGGAGACCCAGTACTTC.

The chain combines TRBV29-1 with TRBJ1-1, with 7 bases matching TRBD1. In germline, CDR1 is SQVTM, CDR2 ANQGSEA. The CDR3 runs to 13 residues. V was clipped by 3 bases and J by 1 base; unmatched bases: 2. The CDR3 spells CSVDWTGNTEAFF. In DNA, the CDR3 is TGCAGCGTTGATTGGACAGGGAACACTGAAGCTTTCTTT.

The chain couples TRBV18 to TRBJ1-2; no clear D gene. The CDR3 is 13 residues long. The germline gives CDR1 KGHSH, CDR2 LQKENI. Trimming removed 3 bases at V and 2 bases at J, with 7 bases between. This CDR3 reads CASSPDGNYGYTF. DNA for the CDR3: TGTGCCAGCTCACCCGACGGGAACTATGGCTACACCTTC.

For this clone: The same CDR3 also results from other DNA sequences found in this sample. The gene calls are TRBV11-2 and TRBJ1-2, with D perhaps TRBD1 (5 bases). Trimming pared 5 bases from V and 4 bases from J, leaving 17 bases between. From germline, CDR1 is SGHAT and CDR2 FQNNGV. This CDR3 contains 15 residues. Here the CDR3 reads CASSPLTSGPYGYTF. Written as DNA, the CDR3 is TGTGCCAGCAGCCCACTTACCTCGGGGCCCTATGGCTACACCTTC.

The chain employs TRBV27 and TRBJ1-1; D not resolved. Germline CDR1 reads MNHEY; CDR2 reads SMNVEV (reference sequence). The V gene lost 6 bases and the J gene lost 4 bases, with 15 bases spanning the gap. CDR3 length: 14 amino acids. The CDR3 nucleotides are TGTGCCAGCAGACCGGGCCTTGAATCCACTGAAGCTTTCTTT. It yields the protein CASRPGLESTEAFF.

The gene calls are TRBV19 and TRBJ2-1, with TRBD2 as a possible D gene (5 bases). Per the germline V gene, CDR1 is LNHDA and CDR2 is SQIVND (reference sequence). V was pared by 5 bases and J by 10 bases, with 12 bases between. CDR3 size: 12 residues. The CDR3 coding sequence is TGTGCCAGTAGTTCTAGGAGGAGCGAGCAGTTCTTC. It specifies CASSSRRSEQFF.

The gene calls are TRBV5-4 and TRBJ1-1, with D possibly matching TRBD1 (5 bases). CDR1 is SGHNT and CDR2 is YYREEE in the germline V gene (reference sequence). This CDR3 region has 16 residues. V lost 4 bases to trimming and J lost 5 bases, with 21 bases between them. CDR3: CASSNYGTPDGTEAFF. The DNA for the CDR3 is TGTGCCAGCAGCAACTACGGGACTCCGGACGGGACTGAAGCTTTCTTT. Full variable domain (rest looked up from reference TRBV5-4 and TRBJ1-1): ETGVTQSPTHLIKTRGQQVTLRCSSQSGHNTVSWYQQALGQGPQFIFQYYREEENGRGNFPPRFSGLQFPNYSSELNVNALELDDSALYLCASSNYGTPDGTEAFFGQGTRLTVV.

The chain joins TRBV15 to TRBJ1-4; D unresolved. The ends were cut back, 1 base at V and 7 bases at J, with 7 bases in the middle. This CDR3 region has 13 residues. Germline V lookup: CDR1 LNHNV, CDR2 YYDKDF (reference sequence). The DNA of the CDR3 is TGTGCCACCAGCAGAGGCGAAGGTGAAAAACTGTTTTTT. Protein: CATSRGEGEKLFF.

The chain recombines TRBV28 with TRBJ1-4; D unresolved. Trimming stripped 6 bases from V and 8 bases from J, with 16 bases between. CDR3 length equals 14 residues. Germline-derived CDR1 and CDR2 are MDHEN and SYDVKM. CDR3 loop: CASRLEVGREKLFF. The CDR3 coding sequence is TGTGCCAGCAGGCTCGAGGTTGGGAGGGAAAAACTGTTTTTT.

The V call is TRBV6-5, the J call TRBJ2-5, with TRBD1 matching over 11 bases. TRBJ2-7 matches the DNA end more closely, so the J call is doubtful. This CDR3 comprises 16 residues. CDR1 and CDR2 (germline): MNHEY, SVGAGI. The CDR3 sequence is CASSYSGGTGGYEQYF. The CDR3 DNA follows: TGTGCCAGCAGTTACTCTGGGGGGACAGGGGGCTACGAGCAGTACTTC.

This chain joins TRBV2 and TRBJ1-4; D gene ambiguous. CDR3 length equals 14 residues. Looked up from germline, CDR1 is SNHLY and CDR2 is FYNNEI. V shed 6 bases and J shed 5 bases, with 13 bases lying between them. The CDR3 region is CASSPDVNNEKLFF. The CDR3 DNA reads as TGTGCCAGCAGCCCCGACGTGAACAATGAAAAACTGTTTTTT.

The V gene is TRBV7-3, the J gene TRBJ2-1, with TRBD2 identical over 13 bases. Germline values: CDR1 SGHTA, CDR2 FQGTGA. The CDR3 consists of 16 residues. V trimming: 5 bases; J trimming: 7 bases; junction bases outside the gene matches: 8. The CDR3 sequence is CASSLGTSGVVNEQFF. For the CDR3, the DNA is TGTGCCAGCAGCCTAGGGACTAGCGGGGTGGTAAATGAGCAGTTCTTC.

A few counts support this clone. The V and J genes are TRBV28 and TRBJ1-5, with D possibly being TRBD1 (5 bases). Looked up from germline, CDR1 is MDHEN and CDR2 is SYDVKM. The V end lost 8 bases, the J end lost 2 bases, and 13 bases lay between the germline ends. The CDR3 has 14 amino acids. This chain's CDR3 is CASFAGTRNQPQHF. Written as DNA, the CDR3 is TGTGCCAGCTTCGCCGGGACGCGCAATCAGCCCCAGCATTTT.

The CDR3 sequence: CASSFAGLLQETQYF. In DNA, the CDR3 is TGCGCCAGCAGCTTTGCCGGACTGCTGCAAGAGACCCAGTACTTC. The chain is built from TRBV5-1 and TRBJ2-5, with D perhaps matching TRBD2 (5 bases). Germline assignment: CDR1 SGHRS and CDR2 YFSETQ. This CDR3 has 15 amino acids. Trimming took 2 bases from V and 2 from J, leaving 13 bases between them. Together with reference TRBV5-1 and TRBJ2-5, the CDR3 gives the full variable domain: KAGVTQTPRYLIKTRGQQVTLSCSPISGHRSVSWYQQTPGQGLQFLFEYFSETQRNKGNFPGRFSGRQFSNSRSEMNVSTLELGDSALYLCASSFAGLLQETQYFGPGTRLLVL.